This passage covers 17 T cell receptor beta chains from one sample sequenced in a study of blood T cell repertoires in COVID-19. Some clones are missing from TCRdb's copy, which holds only in-frame ones; the method was immunoSEQ multiplex PCR. The table lists more than 200,000 clones, 80% to 90% of them singletons. Sequencing was performed on peripheral blood. The receptors stem from a man aged 25 to 40 with active or convalescent COVID-19.

This chain uses TRBV7-2 with TRBJ1-4, with a weak D call TRBD1 (6 bases). Germline V lookup: CDR1 SGHTA, CDR2 FQGNSA. There are 14 residues in the CDR3. The V end was cut by 5 bases, the J end by 7 bases, with 14 bases between. The CDR3 loop reads CASSVGGSSEKLFF. The CDR3 DNA is TGTGCCAGCAGCGTTGGGGGCAGTAGTGAAAAACTGTTTTTT.

This clone was counted between two and nine times. DNA of the CDR3: TGTGCCAGCAGCCAAGATCTCAGTACAGGGGGTGATTCACCCCTCCACTTT. This codes for CASSQDLSTGGDSPLHF. The chain employs TRBV3-1 (or the pseudogene TRBV3-2) and TRBJ1-6; 8 bases align to TRBD1. This CDR3 spans 17 amino acids. J gave up 8 bases and V 0 bases, and 9 bases lay outside the gene matches. CDR1 is LGHDT, CDR2 YNNKEL, per germline (reference sequence).

The chain combines TRBV11-1 with TRBJ1-2; possible D gene TRBD1, 6 bases. Trimming cost V 7 bases and J 5 bases, with 11 bases left between them. CDR3 length: 12 amino acids. Germline V gives CDR1 SGHAT, CDR2 FQDESV (reference sequence). The DNA for the CDR3 is TGTGCCAGCAAGGAGCAGGGGTATGGCTACACCTTC. This translates into CASKEQGYGYTF.

This chain connects TRBV10-3 to TRBJ2-2, with D hard to call. CDR3 length: 15 amino acids. V dropped 0 bases and J dropped 7 bases, with 12 bases sitting between them. The germline V gene encodes CDR1 ENHRY and CDR2 SYGVKD. CDR3 amino acids: CAISESSLVGGELFF. For the CDR3, the DNA is TGTGCCATCAGTGAGTCTAGCCTGGTCGGCGGGGAGCTGTTTTTT.

The V and J genes are TRBV20-1 and TRBJ2-4; 10 nucleotides agree with TRBD2. This CDR3 is 14 amino acids long. V lost 3 bases, J lost 8 bases, and 7 bases stayed unmatched. The germline gives CDR1 DFQATT, CDR2 SNEGSKA (reference sequence). CDR3 nucleotide sequence: TGCAGTGCTAGTTTTGTAGCGGGGGGTCACATTCAGTACTTC. This codes for CSASFVAGGHIQYF.

A single count supports this clone. V gene TRBV20-1 combines with J gene TRBJ1-2; D remains unclear. Per germline, CDR1 DFQATT and CDR2 SNEGSKA (reference sequence). Trimming pared 6 bases from V and 3 bases from J, leaving 8 bases between. The CDR3 is 11 amino acids. CDR3 loop: CSATDDYGYTF. The CDR3 DNA reads as TGCAGTGCCACAGACGACTATGGCTACACCTTC.

The J gene is TRBJ2-7, the V gene TRBV20-1, with 8 bases that match TRBD1. The V gene's germline CDR1 is DFQATT and CDR2 SNEGSKA (reference sequence). CDR3 size: 17 residues. V trimming: 3 bases; J trimming: 5 bases; junction bases outside the gene matches: 18. The CDR3 region is CSASRRTGIIGAHEQYF. For the CDR3, the DNA is TGCAGTGCTAGTAGGAGGACAGGGATTATCGGAGCCCACGAGCAGTACTTC.

The chain has TRBV3-1 (or the pseudogene TRBV3-2) and TRBJ2-3; TRBD1 matches at 7 bases. The CDR3 is made up of 15 amino acids. CDR1 and CDR2 from the germline V gene are LGHDT and YNNKEL (reference sequence). V was pared by 4 bases and J by 4 bases, with 8 bases of the junction left unmatched. The CDR3 nucleotides read TGTGCCAGCAGCCGGGACAGCGTAGTACCAGATACGCAGTATTTT. As protein: CASSRDSVVPDTQYF.

V gene TRBV6-5 combines with J gene TRBJ2-6; D might be TRBD1 (6 bases). The CDR3 extends over 15 amino acids. CDR1 and CDR2 (germline): MNHEY, SVGAGI. The V gene lost 8 bases and the J gene lost 1 base, with 12 bases spanning the gap. CDR3 DNA: TGTGCCAGCGGTAGCGACAGGTCTGGGGCCAACGTCCTGACTTTC. It yields the protein CASGSDRSGANVLTF.

The genes are TRBV12-3 or TRBV12-4 and TRBJ1-2; D gene uncertain. CDR3 length equals 12 residues. V lost 11 bases, J lost 4 bases, and 14 bases lay in between. This CDR3 is CAVGEWSYGYTF. For the CDR3, the DNA is TGTGCCGTCGGTGAGTGGAGCTATGGCTACACCTTC.

The CDR3 is CASSPRGQPQHF. DNA for the CDR3: TGTGCCAGCAGTCCCCGGGGGCAGCCCCAGCATTTT. The chain employs TRBV6-6 and TRBJ1-5; D perhaps matches TRBD1 (5 bases). Germline V CDR1 and CDR2: MNHNY, SVGAGI (reference sequence). V lost 5 bases, J lost 7 bases, and 9 bases lay in between. This CDR3 contains 12 residues.

CDR3 protein: CASRGQGYGYTF. DNA for the CDR3: TGTGCCAGCAGGGGACAGGGCTATGGCTACACCTTC. V usage is TRBV11-2 and J usage is TRBJ1-2; 9 bases are a match to TRBD1. Germline lookup yields CDR1 SGHAT and CDR2 FQNNGV. The junction had 0 bases not matched to a gene; V was cut back by 6 bases and J by 4 bases. The CDR3 runs 12 residues. Filled out from reference TRBV11-2 and TRBJ1-2, the complete variable domain reads EAGVAQSPRYKIIEKRQSVAFWCNPISGHATLYWYQQILGQGPKLLIQFQNNGVVDDSQLPKDRFSAERLKGVDSTLKIQPAKLEDSAVYLCASRGQGYGYTFGSGTRLTVV.

The V and J genes are TRBV20-1 and TRBJ1-5, with D perhaps matching TRBD1 (6 bases). The V end lost 3 bases, the J end lost 6 bases, and 12 bases lay between the germline ends. This CDR3 is built from 13 residues. CDR1 is DFQATT, CDR2 SNEGSKA, per germline (reference sequence). As DNA, the CDR3 is TGCAGTGCTAGTCTTCAGGGGAGTCAGCCCCAGCATTTT. It is translated as CSASLQGSQPQHF.

This rearrangement joins TRBV19 to TRBJ1-4, with D maybe TRBD1 (6 bases). CDR1 and CDR2 from the germline V gene are LNHDA and SQIVND (reference sequence). This CDR3 is 17 amino acids long. Trimming took 6 bases from V and 0 from J, leaving 17 bases between them. For the CDR3, the DNA is TGTGCCAGTAGCTGGGTACAGGGCCAAGCAACTAATGAAAAACTGTTTTTT. This encodes CASSWVQGQATNEKLFF.

This clone has just one count. The chain couples TRBV5-1 to TRBJ1-4; D call uncertain. The CDR3 runs to 16 residues. CDR1 is SGHRS and CDR2 is YFSETQ in the germline V gene. Trimming left V 4 bases short and J 7 bases short, with 20 bases between. CDR3 in amino acids: CASSLEPHGSGEKLFF. The CDR3 bases are TGCGCCAGCAGCCTCGAACCACACGGGTCGGGTGAAAAACTGTTTTTT.

The chain is built from TRBV6-6 and TRBJ1-6, with D uncertain. Trimming took off 2 bases at V and 9 bases at J, with 17 bases between the two ends. CDR3 length: 16 amino acids. CDR1 and CDR2 from the germline V gene are MNHNY and SVGAGI (reference sequence). As DNA, the CDR3 is TGTGCCAGCAGTTACACCGGGCGGGGTTTGGGTTCACCCCTCCACTTT. This encodes CASSYTGRGLGSPLHF.

This clone was picked up one time. This chain links TRBV3-1 (or the pseudogene TRBV3-2) with TRBJ1-2, with D uncertain. Germline V CDR1 and CDR2: LGHDT, YNNKEL (reference sequence). The V end was cut by 2 bases, the J end by 4 bases, with 8 bases between. The CDR3 totals 13 residues. CDR3 residues: CASSQIPVYGYTF. For the CDR3, the DNA is TGTGCCAGCAGCCAAATACCGGTCTATGGCTACACCTTC.